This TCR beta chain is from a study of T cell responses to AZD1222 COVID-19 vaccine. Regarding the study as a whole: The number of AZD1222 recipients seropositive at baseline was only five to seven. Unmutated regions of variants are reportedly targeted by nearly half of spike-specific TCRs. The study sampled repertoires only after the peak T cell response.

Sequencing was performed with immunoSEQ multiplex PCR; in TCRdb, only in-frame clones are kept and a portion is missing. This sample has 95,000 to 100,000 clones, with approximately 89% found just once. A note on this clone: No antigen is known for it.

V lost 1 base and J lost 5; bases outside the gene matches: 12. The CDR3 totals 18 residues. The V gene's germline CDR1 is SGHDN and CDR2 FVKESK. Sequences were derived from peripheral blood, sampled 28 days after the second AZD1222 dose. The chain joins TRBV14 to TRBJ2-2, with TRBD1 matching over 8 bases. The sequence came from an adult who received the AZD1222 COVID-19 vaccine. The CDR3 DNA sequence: TGTGCCAGCAGCCAAGTATACCCCCGGACAGGGAGGACCGGGGAGCTGTTTTTT. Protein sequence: CASSQVYPRTGRTGELFF. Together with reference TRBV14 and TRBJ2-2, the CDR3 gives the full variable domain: EAGVTQFPSHSVIEKGQTVTLRCDPISGHDNLYWYRRVMGKEIKFLLHFVKESKQDESGMPNNRFLAERTGGTYSTLKVQPAELEDSGVYFCASSQVYPRTGRTGELFFGEGSRLTVL.